The 17 T cell receptor beta chains in this list originate from one sample, sequenced in a study of blood T cell repertoires in COVID-19 (dated by TCRdb to 2018 to 2020). The method was the immunoSEQ multiplex PCR assay. The table was pulled from immuneACCESS by TCRdb, which kept in-frame rearrangements only. Such tables lose some clones; where checked, under half of the loss comes from unresolved V genes, and the rest has no known cause. This sample holds over 35,000 clones; around 87% were observed only once. The biggest ten clones account for 3% to 4.5% of the sample. The specimen sequenced was peripheral blood. The receptors originated from a man aged 40-55 years with COVID-19, enrolled during active disease.

The genes are TRBV9 and TRBJ2-1, with TRBD1 as a possible D gene (6 bases). This CDR3 has 15 residues. Trimming cost V 6 bases and J 5 bases, with 18 bases left between them. The germline CDR1 and CDR2 sequences are SGDLS and YYNGEE. The CDR3 loop is CASNQGWGRDNEQFF. The CDR3 DNA is TGTGCCAGCAACCAGGGCTGGGGGCGGGACAATGAGCAGTTCTTC.

The rearrangement uses TRBV12-3 or TRBV12-4 and TRBJ2-3; TRBD2 is a possible D gene (5 bases). This CDR3 region has 13 residues. Between the trimmed V and J ends, which lost 7 bases and 4 bases, there was a span of 12 bases. CDR3 in DNA: TGTGCCAGCAAATCTAGCACCGCAGATACGCAGTATTTT. It specifies CASKSSTADTQYF.

J is TRBJ1-1 and V is TRBV6-5; weak D call: TRBD1 (6 bases). The V end was cut by 10 bases, the J end by 6 bases, with 12 bases between. CDR1 MNHEY and CDR2 SVGAGI come from the germline V gene. The CDR3 sequence is 11 residues long. DNA of the CDR3: TGTGCCACGAGGGGGGGCCCTGAAGCTTTCTTT. The encoded protein is CATRGGPEAFF.

The chain employs TRBV5-1 and TRBJ1-1; D unclear. Between the trimmed V and J ends, which lost 4 bases and 1 base, there was a span of 20 bases. The germline gives CDR1 SGHRS, CDR2 YFSETQ. The CDR3 is 17 residues long. The CDR3 here is CASSKEQIRDPNTEAFF. Here the CDR3 DNA reads TGCGCCAGCAGCAAGGAGCAGATAAGAGATCCGAACACTGAAGCTTTCTTT.

V and J are TRBV24-1 and TRBJ2-5; D is perhaps TRBD2 (6 bases). Looked up from germline, CDR1 is KGHDR and CDR2 is SFDVKD. V was clipped by 1 base and J by 2 bases, with 13 bases between them. The CDR3 consists of 16 residues. CDR3: CATSDFVAESQETQYF. Here the CDR3 DNA reads TGTGCCACCAGTGATTTCGTAGCGGAGTCTCAAGAGACCCAGTACTTC.

This chain joins TRBV5-1 and TRBJ1-5; D perhaps matches TRBD1 (6 bases). The ends were cut back, 4 bases at V and 0 bases at J, with 17 bases in the middle. This CDR3 comprises 17 residues. Germline-derived CDR1 and CDR2 are SGHRS and YFSETQ. In nucleotides, the CDR3 is TGCGCCAGCAGCCAGCACAGGGTCGCTTCTAGCAATCAGCCCCAGCATTTT. Translated: CASSQHRVASSNQPQHF.

This CDR3 reads CASSQGGGYGRIKYGYTF. The DNA of the CDR3 is TGTGCCAGCAGCCAAGGGGGGGGATACGGACGGATTAAGTATGGCTACACCTTC. V is TRBV3-1 (or the pseudogene TRBV3-2) and J is TRBJ1-2; tentatively, D is TRBD1 (5 bases). CDR3 length: 18 amino acids. With 1 base removed from V and 5 bases from J, the gap between germline ends came to 23 bases. Germline CDR1 and CDR2: LGHDT and YNNKEL (reference sequence).

The V gene is TRBV4-2, the J gene TRBJ2-1, with D maybe TRBD2 (5 bases). V lost 0 bases and J lost 2, with 11 bases in between. CDR3 size: 16 residues. The germline V gene has CDR1 LGHNA and CDR2 YNFKEQ. CDR3 in DNA: TGTGCCAGCAGCCAAGAGGGGAGCACCCCCTACAATGAGCAGTTCTTC. Translation gives CASSQEGSTPYNEQFF.

This chain connects TRBV24-1 to TRBJ2-3, with D perhaps TRBD2 (6 bases). There are 16 residues in the CDR3. V lost 1 base, J lost 3 bases, and 13 bases lay in between. CDR1 KGHDR and CDR2 SFDVKD come from the germline V gene. CDR3: CATSDLAGTATDTQYF. CDR3 DNA sequence: TGTGCCACCAGTGATTTAGCCGGGACTGCAACAGATACGCAGTATTTT.

The count of this clone is one. The CDR3 end shows no conserved phenylalanine or tryptophan, and so a read error is likely. The limits of the CDR3 on the DNA are not certain, so only TCRdb's listed CDR3 is given. The CDR3 protein is CASSLVRDRD. V and J are TRBV5-4 and TRBJ1-1; the table's D call, TRBD1, was not checked against the DNA. A total of 10 residues make up the CDR3, ends included. Germline lookup yields CDR1 SGHNT and CDR2 YYREEE (reference sequence).

The V and J genes are TRBV9 and TRBJ1-1; D call uncertain. V dropped 0 bases and J dropped 0 bases, with 3 bases sitting between them. This CDR3 comprises 13 residues. CDR1 SGDLS and CDR2 YYNGEE come from the germline V gene. CDR3 coding DNA: TGTGCCAGCAGCGTAGCGGTGAACACTGAAGCTTTCTTT. Its protein is CASSVAVNTEAFF. Variable domain in full (rest from reference TRBV9 and TRBJ1-1): DSGVTQTPKHLITATGQRVTLRCSPRSGDLSVYWYQQSLDQGLQFLIQYYNGEERAKGNILERFSAQQFPDLHSELNLSSLELGDSALYFCASSVAVNTEAFFGQGTRLTVV.

The chain joins TRBV5-1 to TRBJ1-5; TRBD1 is a possible D gene (5 bases). The CDR3 covers 15 residues. Germline V gene lookup returns CDR1 SGHRS and CDR2 YFSETQ. Trimming removed 0 bases from V and 5 bases from J, with 12 bases in between. The CDR3 DNA reads as TGCGCCAGCAGCTTGGGGGAGGGGACGGATCAGCCCCAGCATTTT. This sequence encodes CASSLGEGTDQPQHF.

V gene TRBV5-6 combines with J gene TRBJ2-1, with D tentatively TRBD2 (5 bases). V gave up 4 bases and J gave up 6 bases, with 17 bases separating them. CDR1 and CDR2 from the germline V gene are SGHDT and YYEEEE. There are 15 residues in the CDR3. The DNA for the CDR3 is TGTGCCAGCAGCGGAGGCATCCGGGATTTCAATGAGCAGTTCTTC. Protein sequence: CASSGGIRDFNEQFF.

CDR3 in DNA: TGTGCCAGCAGCCCGACAGGGGGCGGATCACCCCTCCACTTT. As protein: CASSPTGGGSPLHF. This chain joins TRBV6-5 and TRBJ1-6; 10 bases match TRBD1. Trimming took 6 bases from V and 10 from J; bases not matched to a gene: 6. CDR1 is MNHEY, CDR2 SVGAGI, per germline. This CDR3 region has 14 residues.

The CDR3 loop reads CASSQEEFDSGRGYGYTF. DNA of the CDR3: TGCGCCAGCAGCCAAGAGGAATTCGACTCAGGGCGGGGCTATGGCTACACCTTC. This chain connects TRBV4-1 to TRBJ1-2; tentative D call: TRBD1 (5 bases). CDR3 size: 18 residues. Germline V gene sequence: CDR1 MGHRA, CDR2 YSYEKL. Trimming shortened V by 0 bases and J by 4 bases, and 21 bases separated the two germline ends.

The chain recombines TRBV3-1 (or the pseudogene TRBV3-2) with TRBJ2-5; TRBD2 matches at 8 bases. V shed 1 base and J 2 bases; nucleotides not matched to a gene: 6. Germline V gives CDR1 LGHDT, CDR2 YNNKEL (reference sequence). The CDR3 contains 16 residues. This chain's CDR3 is CASSQGPAGEQETQYF. DNA of the CDR3: TGTGCCAGCAGCCAAGGGCCAGCGGGGGAGCAAGAGACCCAGTACTTC.

This chain links TRBV21-1 with TRBJ1-2; TRBD1, as called in the table, went unchecked against the DNA. TRBV21-1 is annotated as a pseudogene. The CDR3 has 13 amino acids. CDR3 nucleotides: TGTGCCAGCAGCACTGGGACAGGCAATGGCTACACCTTC. This translates into CASSTGTGNGYTF.